The 14 T cell receptor beta chains below come from one sample, sequenced in a study of blood T cell repertoires in COVID-19. Data came from immunoSEQ multiplex PCR; TCRdb stores just in-frame clones and leaves some out. This table has fewer than 45,000 clones, over 80% appearing once. The sequenced material came from peripheral blood. The source of these receptors is a middle-aged woman with acute or convalescent COVID-19.

The chain employs TRBV7-2 and TRBJ1-1, with TRBD1 matching 7 bases. The CDR3 runs 19 residues. The V segment lost 2 bases and the J segment 4 bases; nucleotides outside the gene matches: 19. Germline-derived CDR1 and CDR2 are SGHTA and FQGNSA. CDR3 amino acids: CASSLRYSVRQGRVTEAFF. CDR3 coding DNA: TGTGCCAGCAGCTTAAGGTATTCCGTGCGACAGGGACGGGTCACTGAAGCTTTCTTT.

The chain combines TRBV2 with TRBJ2-1, with D perhaps TRBD1 (6 bases). CDR1 is SNHLY, CDR2 FYNNEI, per germline. V lost 7 bases to trimming and J lost 1 base, with 14 bases between them. This CDR3 has 15 amino acids. The CDR3, as DNA: TGTGCCAGCACCTCGGACAGCGTTTCCTACAATGAGCAGTTCTTC. Protein product: CASTSDSVSYNEQFF.

This clone showed up just once. The chain has TRBV27 and TRBJ1-1; D might be TRBD1 (5 bases). V lost 5 bases, J lost 5 bases, and 18 bases lay in between. Germline assignment: CDR1 MNHEY and CDR2 SMNVEV (reference sequence). This CDR3 contains 15 residues. This CDR3 reads CASSDPEQVVTEAFF. CDR3 DNA sequence: TGTGCCAGCAGTGACCCTGAACAGGTCGTGACTGAAGCTTTCTTT.

Notes on this clone: Other nucleotide sequences in the sample specify the same CDR3. The rearrangement uses TRBV20-1 and TRBJ1-2, with D possibly TRBD1 on 5 matching bases. This CDR3 contains 11 residues. Germline V gene lookup returns CDR1 DFQATT and CDR2 SNEGSKA (reference sequence). Trimming took 6 bases from V and 2 from J, leaving 7 bases between them. CDR3 coding DNA: TGCAGTGCCGGGGGGAACTATGGCTACACCTTC. As protein: CSAGGNYGYTF.

This rearrangement joins TRBV19 to TRBJ2-1, with 7 nucleotides matching TRBD2. Germline V gene lookup returns CDR1 LNHDA and CDR2 SQIVND (reference sequence). V lost 3 bases to trimming and J lost 10 bases; unmatched junction nucleotides: 12. The CDR3 is 15 residues long. The chain's CDR3 is CASSIPLAGAGEQFF. The CDR3 DNA reads TGTGCCAGTAGTATCCCCCTCGCGGGAGCGGGCGAGCAGTTCTTC. The full variable domain, with the rest looked up from reference TRBV19 and TRBJ2-1, is DGGITQSPKYLFRKEGQNVTLSCEQNLNHDAMYWYRQDPGQGLRLIYYSQIVNDFQKGDIAEGYSVSREKKESFPLTVTSAQKNPTAFYLCASSIPLAGAGEQFFGPGTRLTVL.

The V call is TRBV2, the J call TRBJ2-3; 10 nucleotides line up with TRBD2. This CDR3 comprises 17 residues. Germline V CDR1 and CDR2: SNHLY, FYNNEI. The V segment lost 7 bases and the J segment 11 bases; nucleotides outside the gene matches: 21. The CDR3 region is CASKVAAGGPKSLVQYF. CDR3 nucleotide sequence: TGTGCCAGCAAGGTTGCAGCGGGAGGGCCTAAATCTTTAGTGCAGTATTTT.

This rearrangement joins TRBV24-1 to TRBJ2-7, with D possibly TRBD2 on 5 matching bases. V lost 4 bases and J 2 bases, leaving 8 bases between the germline ends. CDR1 and CDR2 from the germline V gene are KGHDR and SFDVKD. The CDR3 covers 13 residues. The CDR3 coding sequence is TGTGCCACCAGTGAAGAGGGTCCCTACGAGCAGTACTTC. Its protein product is CATSEEGPYEQYF.

The chain carries TRBV3-1 (or the pseudogene TRBV3-2) and TRBJ2-7; 10 bases fit TRBD2. Germline trimming cut 2 bases from V and 3 bases from J; bases unmatched to any gene: 4. The CDR3 is 15 residues long. The germline V gene encodes CDR1 LGHDT and CDR2 YNNKEL (reference sequence). In DNA, the CDR3 is TGTGCCAGCAGCCAAACCCTAGCGGGGGACTACGAGCAGTACTTC. This encodes CASSQTLAGDYEQYF.

V is TRBV5-5 and J is TRBJ1-5; no firm D call. In germline, CDR1 is SGHKS, CDR2 YYEKEE (reference sequence). The V end lost 0 bases, the J end lost 7 bases, and 11 bases lay between the germline ends. This CDR3 comprises 14 residues. CDR3 bases: TGTGCCAGCAGCTTGGAACAGTCTAGCCAGCCCCAGCATTTT. Protein product: CASSLEQSSQPQHF.

This chain links TRBV11-2 with TRBJ2-7; the D is unclear. CDR3 length: 15 residues. V lost 5 bases and J lost 4, with 18 bases in between. The germline V gene encodes CDR1 SGHAT and CDR2 FQNNGV. CDR3 in amino acids: CASSPLLGQVYEQYF. The CDR3 DNA sequence: TGTGCCAGCAGCCCACTCTTAGGCCAGGTATACGAGCAGTACTTC. Variable domain in full (rest from reference TRBV11-2 and TRBJ2-7): EAGVAQSPRYKIIEKRQSVAFWCNPISGHATLYWYQQILGQGPKLLIQFQNNGVVDDSQLPKDRFSAERLKGVDSTLKIQPAKLEDSAVYLCASSPLLGQVYEQYFGPGTRLTVT.

The chain joins TRBV6-5 to TRBJ1-2; maybe TRBD1 (6 bases). The length of the CDR3 is 16 residues. The germline gives CDR1 MNHEY, CDR2 SVGAGI. Trimming removed 4 bases from V and 0 bases from J, with 15 bases in between. CDR3 in DNA: TGTGCCAGCAGTTTAAGCCGGGACACCGCTAACTATGGCTACACCTTC. Protein: CASSLSRDTANYGYTF.

The V gene is TRBV6-5, the J gene TRBJ1-1; a possible D gene is TRBD1 (5 bases). Germline CDR1 is MNHEY and CDR2 is SVGAGI. V lost 6 bases and J lost 1, with 9 bases in between. The CDR3 consists of 13 residues. The chain's CDR3 is CASSRGQNTEAFF. The CDR3 DNA sequence: TGTGCCAGCAGCCGCGGACAGAACACTGAAGCTTTCTTT.

V gene TRBV15 combines with J gene TRBJ1-1; tentatively, D is TRBD1 (5 bases). Trimming took off 5 bases at V and 4 bases at J, with 11 bases between the two ends. Looked up from germline, CDR1 is LNHNV and CDR2 is YYDKDF (reference sequence). The CDR3 runs to 13 residues. CDR3 sequence (DNA): TGTGCCACCAGCCTCCCAAGGGGCACTGAAGCTTTCTTT. Translation gives CATSLPRGTEAFF.

V gene TRBV5-1 combines with J gene TRBJ2-1; 8 nucleotides agree with TRBD2. The CDR3 contains 16 residues. After removal of 4 bases from V and 1 base from J, the junction contained 7 bases not matched to a gene. Germline V lookup: CDR1 SGHRS, CDR2 YFSETQ. The CDR3 nucleotides are TGCGCCAGCAGCACGATAGTAGCGGGGTCCTACAATGAGCAGTTCTTC. Translated, it gives CASSTIVAGSYNEQFF.